Listed below are T cell receptor beta chains from one sample, sequenced in a study of blood T cell repertoires in COVID-19. Data came from immunoSEQ multiplex PCR; TCRdb stores just in-frame clones and leaves some out. The table has hundreds of thousands of clones, 65% to 90% seen once. The sequencing sample was made of peripheral blood. Receptor source: a man in his fifties or sixties with active or convalescent COVID-19. CDR3s include the opening cysteine and the closing phenylalanine or tryptophan. Clone size is given for some rows only: seen once, a few or many times, or a class if the clone is expanded.

clone_size j_call v_call cdr3_aa
. TRBJ2-3 TRBV5-1 CASSPLAGDVTDTQYF
. TRBJ2-5 TRBV7-8 CASRLPGGETQYF
few TRBJ1-5 TRBV18 CASSIDRGNQPQHF
. TRBJ1-2 TRBV2 CASTGQADKGYTF
. TRBJ1-5 TRBV7-8 CASSRFAQEPQHF
. TRBJ1-3 TRBV30 CAWGTGVGNTIYF
few TRBJ1-1 TRBV28 CASLDLQGALTEAFF
. TRBJ1-5 TRBV18 CASSPRTDSNQPQHF
. TRBJ2-1 TRBV10-3 CAISDSGSQRNEQFF
. TRBJ1-3 TRBV6-6 CASSLTGERVGNTIYF